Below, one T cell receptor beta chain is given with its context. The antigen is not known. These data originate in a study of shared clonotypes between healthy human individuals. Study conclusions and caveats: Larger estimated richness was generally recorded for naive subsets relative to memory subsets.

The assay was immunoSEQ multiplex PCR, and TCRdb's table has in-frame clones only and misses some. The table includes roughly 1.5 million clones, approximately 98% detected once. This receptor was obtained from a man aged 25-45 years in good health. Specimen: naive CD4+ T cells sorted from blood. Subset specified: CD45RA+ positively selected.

DNA for the CDR3: TGTGCCATCAGTGAACCCCTCTCCTCCCCTCCTCAGTACTTC. Amino acid sequence: CAISEPLSSPPQYF. The chain is built from TRBV10-3 and TRBJ2-7; no definite D call. Trimming removed 3 bases from V and 10 bases from J, with 19 bases in between. Germline-derived CDR1 and CDR2 are ENHRY and SYGVKD. The CDR3 length is 14 residues.